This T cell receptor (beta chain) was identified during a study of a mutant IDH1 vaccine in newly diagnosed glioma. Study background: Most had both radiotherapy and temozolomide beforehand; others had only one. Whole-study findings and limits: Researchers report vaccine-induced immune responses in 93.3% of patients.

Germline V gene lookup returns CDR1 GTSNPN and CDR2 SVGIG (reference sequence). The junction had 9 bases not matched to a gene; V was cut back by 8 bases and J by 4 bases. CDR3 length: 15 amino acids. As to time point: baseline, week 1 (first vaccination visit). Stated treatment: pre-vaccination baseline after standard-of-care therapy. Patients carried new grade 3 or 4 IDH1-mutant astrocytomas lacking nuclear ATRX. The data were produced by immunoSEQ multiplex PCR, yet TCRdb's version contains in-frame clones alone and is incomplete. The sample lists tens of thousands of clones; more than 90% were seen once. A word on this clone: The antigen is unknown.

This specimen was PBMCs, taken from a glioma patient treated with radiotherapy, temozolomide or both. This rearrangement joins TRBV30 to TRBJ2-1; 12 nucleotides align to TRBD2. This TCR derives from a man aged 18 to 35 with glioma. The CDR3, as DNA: TGTGCCGGCCAGTCTAGCGGGAGGGTGTACAATGAGCAGTTCTTC. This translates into CAGQSSGRVYNEQFF.